This T cell receptor beta chain is drawn from a study of blood T cell repertoires in COVID-19. On the study more broadly: In each case, the material was cDNA or gDNA derived from T cells, B-cell-depleted T cells, or PBMCs.

The CDR3 has 15 residues. Produced via immunoSEQ multiplex PCR; TCRdb's table is partial and in-frame only. The table has about 210,000 clones, around 81% seen once. The chain is built from TRBV21-1 and TRBJ2-7; TRBD1, the D gene given by the table, was not confirmed from the DNA. TRBV21-1 is classified as a pseudogene. The source of this sequence is a woman in her forties or fifties with acute COVID-19. Sequencing was carried out using PBMCs or T cells enriched from blood (not recorded which). The CDR3: CASSVFGTETYEQYF. CDR3 nucleotide sequence: TGTGCCAGCAGCGTATTCGGGACAGAGACCTACGAGCAGTACTTC.